The sequence of this TCR beta chain was determined in a study of blood T cell repertoires in COVID-19. The overall study: Nucleic acid was either cDNA or gDNA, and it came from T cells, B-cell-depleted T cells, or PBMCs.

The table came from immunoSEQ multiplex PCR; TCRdb's copy has only in-frame clones and leaves some out. The table records more than 150,000 clones, about 82% of them present only once. The CDR3 totals 13 residues. Germline V CDR1 and CDR2: MDHEN, SYDVKM. The sequenced material came from peripheral blood. The V and J genes are TRBV28 and TRBJ1-5, with 8 bases aligning to TRBD1. This TCR came from a woman aged 25-40 years with acute or convalescent COVID-19. The CDR3 reads CAGTGTGNQPQHF. CDR3 DNA: TGTGCAGGGACAGGAACGGGCAATCAGCCCCAGCATTTT. The full variable domain, with the rest looked up from reference TRBV28 and TRBJ1-5, is DVKVTQSSRYLVKRTGEKVFLECVQDMDHENMFWYRQDPGLGLRLIYFSYDVKMKEKGDIPEGYSVSREKKERFSLILESASTNQTSMYLCAGTGTGNQPQHFGDGTRLSIL.